This TCR beta chain was profiled in a study of blood T cells in healthy people across ages (dated by TCRdb to 2013 to 2016). Notes on the research overall: In model experiments, template switching captured roughly one uniquely barcoded TCR beta cDNA molecule for every two T cells. Age-related changes in TCR beta repertoire diversity were measured in the study by deep sequencing normalized with unique cDNA molecular identifiers. Donors were grouped into four age groups: young (average 16 years), middle-aged (around 39), aged (62) and long-lived (82). To avoid experimental bias, donors of different ages were randomly spread across the sequencing lanes. The study analyzed two additional independent replicas of 1 million unique cDNA reads from the same blood draw for two donors, one aged 18 to 29 and one aged 80 or older.

About this clonotype itself: Its antigen specificity is not known. Per-base quality was not reported, and no clone a single base away is much larger than it.

Donors were under 40 systemically healthy Caucasian individuals from Russia aged 6 to 90 years. Each donor gave 8 to 10 milliliters of peripheral blood, drawn into EDTA-treated Vacutainer tubes. Ficoll-Paque density-gradient centrifugation was used to isolate PBMCs, with at least 6 million per sample. Total RNA was extracted from PBMCs with Trizol reagent, with at least 6 micrograms obtained per sample. Naive CD45RAhigh/CD27high T cell percentages were measured by flow cytometry on a PBMC aliquot from every donor. The investigation overall reported the following: The long-lived group showed more naive CD4+ T cells, fewer expanded clones and increased TCR diversity than the aged group, suggesting age selection. Bulk unsorted PBMC profiling prevented conclusive comparison of naive and antigen-experienced compartments. Estimates of total diversity based on one million sequenced T cells were considered lower bounds and underestimates. Because the CMV infection status of the donors was unknown, age-related changes in expanded clonotypes may potentially have been confounded. As age increased, observed TCR beta diversity per million T cells dropped in a roughly linear way, and a significant reduction was already evident by age 40. The percentage of naive T cells measured by flow cytometry correlated strongly with observed TCR beta diversity.

The germline V gene sets CDR1 to MNHEY and CDR2 to SVGAGI. V is reduced by 7 bases and J by 0 bases, leaving a spacing of 10 bases between them. The CDR3 contains 13 residues, cysteine and phenylalanine counted. Only the CDR3 part of the read is kept: 39 bases, read in frame from the first base. The library came from 5' RACE. The listed sequencing device is Illumina HiSeq 2500. The second PCR ran for about 7 to 11 cycles and used a J-beta primer mix along with a sample-barcoded 5' primer. A template-switch 5' adaptor carrying 12 random nucleotides introduced a unique molecular identifier onto each TCR beta cDNA molecule. Each sample yielded at least 3 million CDR3-containing paired-end reads. First-strand cDNA synthesis was performed from all RNA using the Mint cDNA synthesis kit, with priming by a TRBC-specific oligonucleotide. Following uracil-DNA glycosylase treatment, all cDNA underwent a first 18-cycle PCR with the universal primers M1SS and BC2_uni_R. As for the authors' bioinformatics: Normalization of each sample was performed by random selection of 1 million high-quality reads, each carrying a distinct molecular identifier. Instead of being binned into consensus sequences, reads with shared molecular identifiers were discarded. CDR3 identification, clonotype clustering and error correction used MiTCR with a Q25 quality threshold and the strictest error-elimination algorithm. Lower-bound total TCR beta diversity was estimated with a nonparametric unseen species model using Euler transformation. Clones were called with MiXCR by TCRdb after fastp trimmed the public reads at Q25, and only in-frame beta chains were retained. Here each entry gathers all rows of one CDR3 protein and keeps the most common genes and DNA. Clone size and V and J calls follow TCRdb, not the original study. In all, the sample holds 750,000 to 950,000 distinct CDR3 sequences, and 53% of those were seen once. The ten largest account for 40% to 50% of the sample.

The sequenced sample consisted of blood. The sequence is built from TRBV6-5 and TRBJ2-7; TRBD2 is possibly the D segment (6 matching bases). The clonotype comes from a man at least 80 years old in good health. At the DNA level, the sequence is TGTGCCAGCACCCCGGACTACTCCTACGAGCAGTACTTC. This gives the protein CASTPDYSYEQYF.